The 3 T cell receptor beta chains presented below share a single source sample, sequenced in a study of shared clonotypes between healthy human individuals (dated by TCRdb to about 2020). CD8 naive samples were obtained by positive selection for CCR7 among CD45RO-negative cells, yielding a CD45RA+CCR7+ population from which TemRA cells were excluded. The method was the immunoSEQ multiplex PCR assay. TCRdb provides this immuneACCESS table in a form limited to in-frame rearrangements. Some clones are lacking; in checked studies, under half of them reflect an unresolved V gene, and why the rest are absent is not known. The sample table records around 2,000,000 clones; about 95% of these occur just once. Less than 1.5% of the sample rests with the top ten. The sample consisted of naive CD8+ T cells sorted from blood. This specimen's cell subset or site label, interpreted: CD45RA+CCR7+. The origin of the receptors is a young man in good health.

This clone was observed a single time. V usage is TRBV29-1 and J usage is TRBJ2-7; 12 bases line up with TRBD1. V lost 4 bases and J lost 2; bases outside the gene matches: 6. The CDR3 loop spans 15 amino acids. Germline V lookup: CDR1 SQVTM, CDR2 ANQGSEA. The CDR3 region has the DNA TGCAGCGTTGTGGGGGGGACAGGGGGCCCCTACGAGCAGTACTTC. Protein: CSVVGGTGGPYEQYF.

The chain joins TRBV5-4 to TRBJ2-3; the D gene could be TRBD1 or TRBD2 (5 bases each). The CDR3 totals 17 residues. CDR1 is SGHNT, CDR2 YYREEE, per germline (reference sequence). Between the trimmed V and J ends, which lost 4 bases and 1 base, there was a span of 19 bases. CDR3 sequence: CASSHGGGGGGTDTQYF. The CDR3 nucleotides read TGTGCCAGCAGCCATGGTGGGGGTGGTGGAGGCACAGATACGCAGTATTTT.

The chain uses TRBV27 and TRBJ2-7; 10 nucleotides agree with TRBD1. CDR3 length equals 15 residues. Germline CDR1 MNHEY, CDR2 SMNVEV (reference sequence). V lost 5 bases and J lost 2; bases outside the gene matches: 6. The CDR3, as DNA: TGTGCCAGCAGTATCCGGACAGGGGGTGCCTACGAGCAGTACTTC. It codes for CASSIRTGGAYEQYF.